The text below deals with one TCR beta chain. The data are from a study of neoadjuvant anti-PD-1 for oral cavity cancer. Specified time point: after neoadjuvant nivolumab, at surgical resection. Here immunoSEQ multiplex PCR was the method, and the copy in TCRdb shows in-frame clones only, minus some. The sample lists about 37,000 clones; around 40% were seen once. Trimming cost V 0 bases and J 8 bases, with 11 bases left between them. Looked up from germline, CDR1 is GTSNPN and CDR2 is SVGIG (reference sequence). The CDR3 is 12 amino acids. The gene calls are TRBV30 and TRBJ2-7; D is undetermined. Material: tumor tissue, obtained after nivolumab (anti-PD-1) treatment. The clonotype comes from a person between 40 and 85 years old with oral cavity squamous cell carcinoma. CDR3 loop: CAWSVGLVQQYF. The CDR3 DNA reads TGTGCCTGGAGTGTTGGGCTAGTTCAGCAGTACTTC.